This T cell receptor (beta chain) was observed in a study of blood T cell repertoires in COVID-19. Study information: Samples came from the United States, Italy and Spain, spanning acute and convalescent COVID-19. In each case, the material was cDNA or gDNA derived from T cells, B-cell-depleted T cells, or PBMCs.

Methods used by the authors: From reference gene primer amplification, estimates of nucleated cell counts were derived. Measured with immunoSEQ multiplex PCR; TCRdb has only the in-frame clones, and not every one. The V and J calls and clone size were taken over from that table, and D and trimming were inferred from the DNA. Of 65,000 to 90,000 clones listed, roughly 84% were seen once; the top ten hold 25% to 30%. The CDR3 runs to 13 residues. Trimming took off 2 bases at V and 4 bases at J, with 6 bases between the two ends. From germline, CDR1 is SGHAT and CDR2 FQNNGV. The genes are TRBV11-2 and TRBJ1-5; D is possibly TRBD1 (6 bases). Specimen: peripheral blood. The sequence was collected from a human donor in a cohort sampled during active COVID-19. In DNA, the CDR3 is TGTGCCAGCAGCTTAAGGGGGAATCAGCCCCAGCATTTT. Translating it yields CASSLRGNQPQHF.